What follows are 19 T cell receptor beta chains derived from one specimen sequenced in a study of T cell responses to AZD1222 COVID-19 vaccine. TCRdb's copy holds only in-frame clones and misses some; the assay was immunoSEQ multiplex PCR. The sample carries more than 85,000 clones, around nine tenths recorded once. Sequenced here: peripheral blood, sampled 28 days after the second AZD1222 dose. Receptor source: an adult who received the AZD1222 COVID-19 vaccine.

This rearrangement joins TRBV30 to TRBJ1-3; 7 nucleotides align to TRBD1. V shed 3 bases, J shed 0 bases, and the junction held 11 bases outside the gene matches. The CDR3 contains 17 residues. The germline V gene has CDR1 GTSNPN and CDR2 SVGIG (reference sequence). The CDR3 loop reads CAWRETLGTASGNTIYF. The CDR3 DNA sequence: TGTGCCTGGAGAGAAACCCTCGGGACAGCCTCTGGAAACACCATATATTTT. The full variable domain, its missing parts supplied by reference TRBV30 and TRBJ1-3, is SQTIHQWPATLVQPVGSPLSLECTVEGTSNPNLYWYRQAAGRGLQLLFYSVGIGQISSEVPQNLSASRPQDRQFILSSKKLLLSDSGFYLCAWRETLGTASGNTIYFGEGSWLTVV.

V is TRBV7-2 and J is TRBJ1-3; D is unclear. The CDR3 consists of 15 residues. The germline gives CDR1 SGHTA, CDR2 FQGNSA. Trimming stripped 5 bases from V and 0 bases from J, with 11 bases between. Here the CDR3 DNA reads TGTGCCAGCAGCCCAGAAAGCCACTCTGGAAACACCATATATTTT. Protein: CASSPESHSGNTIYF.

This clone was picked up one time. CDR3 in DNA: TGCGCCAGCAGCTTCTCCACAGGGGAGAATGAAAAACTGTTTTTT. It codes for CASSFSTGENEKLFF. This rearrangement joins TRBV5-1 to TRBJ1-4, with 7 bases aligning to TRBD1. Germline CDR1 and CDR2: SGHRS and YFSETQ. The CDR3 spans 15 residues. Trimming cost V 2 bases and J 5 bases; bases outside gene matches: 6.

The chain uses TRBV27 and TRBJ2-7; D unclear. Trimming took off 6 bases at V and 1 base at J, with 22 bases between the two ends. The length of the CDR3 is 17 residues. CDR1 and CDR2 from the germline V gene are MNHEY and SMNVEV (reference sequence). Written as DNA, the CDR3 is TGTGCCAGCAGCCGACCAAGACCGGGCGCCTCATCCTACGAGCAGTACTTC. It encodes CASSRPRPGASSYEQYF.

The rearrangement joins TRBV7-2 to TRBJ2-7; D tentatively fits TRBD1 or TRBD2 (5 bases each). In germline, CDR1 is SGHTA, CDR2 FQGNSA. The CDR3 runs 15 residues. The ends were cut back, 0 bases at V and 6 bases at J, with 15 bases in the middle. CDR3 sequence reads: CASSLALGGPAEQYF. The CDR3 nucleotides read TGTGCCAGCAGCTTAGCGCTTGGGGGACCGGCCGAGCAGTACTTC.

The chain recombines TRBV12-3 or TRBV12-4 with TRBJ1-1; D gene uncertain. This CDR3 comprises 13 residues. Trimming pared 6 bases from V and 6 bases from J, leaving 14 bases between. For the CDR3, the DNA is TGTGCCAGCAGCCTAGGGTCCAGTCCTGAAGCTTTCTTT. Amino acid sequence: CASSLGSSPEAFF.

The chain links TRBV7-8 to TRBJ1-4; D unresolved. Germline loops: CDR1 SGHVS, CDR2 FQNEAQ. The CDR3 is 14 residues long. The V and J ends lost 7 bases and 7 bases respectively, with 16 bases between them. CDR3 nucleotides: TGTGCCAGCACCCTCAGCCGGCAAAGTGAAAAACTGTTTTTT. Protein: CASTLSRQSEKLFF.

The chain has TRBV9 and TRBJ2-3; 9 bases are shared with TRBD2. V dropped 4 bases and J dropped 7; count of bases not matched to a gene: 13. Germline CDR1 SGDLS, CDR2 YYNGEE. The CDR3 has 16 residues. Written as DNA, the CDR3 is TGTGCCAGCAGCTTTTCTAGCGGGATGGGCTCCAATACGCAGTATTTT. This sequence encodes CASSFSSGMGSNTQYF.

The chain employs TRBV19 and TRBJ2-2, with TRBD2 as a possible D gene (7 bases). V dropped 7 bases and J dropped 7 bases, with 16 bases sitting between them. The CDR3 is made up of 14 amino acids. Germline V lookup: CDR1 LNHDA, CDR2 SQIVND (reference sequence). The CDR3 DNA sequence: TGTGCCAGTACCCCAACAGGGAGGGTCGGGGAGCTGTTTTTT. Translated: CASTPTGRVGELFF.

The rearrangement uses TRBV28 and TRBJ2-5; 13 positions match TRBD2. With V trimmed by 3 bases and J by 4 bases, 2 bases remained unmatched. CDR3 size: 15 residues. Looked up from germline, CDR1 is MDHEN and CDR2 is SYDVKM. CDR3 nucleotides: TGTGCCAGCAGTTTTCGACTAGCGGGGGGAGAGACCCAGTACTTC. Its protein product is CASSFRLAGGETQYF.

The chain links TRBV18 to TRBJ2-7, with D perhaps matching TRBD1 (5 bases). V lost 2 bases to trimming and J lost 5 bases, with 10 bases between them. This CDR3 region has 13 residues. The germline gives CDR1 KGHSH, CDR2 LQKENI. CDR3 in amino acids: CASSPGRADEQYF. The CDR3 nucleotides read TGTGCCAGCTCACCAGGCAGGGCCGACGAGCAGTACTTC. The complete variable domain, with remaining parts taken from reference TRBV18 and TRBJ2-7, reads NAGVMQNPRHLVRRRGQEARLRCSPMKGHSHVYWYRQLPEEGLKFMVYLQKENIIDESGMPKERFSAEFPKEGPSILRIQQVVRGDSAAYFCASSPGRADEQYFGPGTRLTVT.

The chain recombines TRBV28 with TRBJ2-5; a possible D gene is TRBD2 (5 bases). The V gene's germline CDR1 is MDHEN and CDR2 SYDVKM. The V and J ends lost 6 bases and 5 bases respectively, with 16 bases between them. The CDR3 is 14 amino acids. The CDR3 sequence is CASSLPGRRETQYF. CDR3 in DNA: TGTGCCAGCAGCCTCCCCGGCCGGAGGGAGACCCAGTACTTC.

The sample holds one count of this clone. This chain uses TRBV5-6 with TRBJ2-7; 10 positions match TRBD2. The junction had 3 bases not matched to a gene; V was cut back by 0 bases and J by 6 bases. The CDR3 runs 14 residues. Germline-derived CDR1 and CDR2 are SGHDT and YYEEEE. The chain's CDR3 is CASSLGLAGGEQYF. The DNA for the CDR3 is TGTGCCAGCAGCTTGGGACTAGCGGGCGGCGAGCAGTACTTC.

The chain employs TRBV7-9 and TRBJ1-1; no reliable D call. Between the trimmed V and J ends, which lost 0 bases and 0 bases, there was a span of 11 bases. CDR3 length: 16 residues. Germline loops: CDR1 SEHNR, CDR2 FQNEAQ (reference sequence). This CDR3 reads CASSLAFGRLNTEAFF. For the CDR3, the DNA is TGTGCCAGCAGCTTAGCGTTTGGCAGACTGAACACTGAAGCTTTCTTT.

This chain links TRBV27 with TRBJ2-7; 8 bases fit TRBD2. This CDR3 is 14 amino acids long. Losses at the gene ends were 3 bases for V and 3 bases for J; bases not matched to a gene: 4. Germline assignment: CDR1 MNHEY and CDR2 SMNVEV (reference sequence). The CDR3 DNA is TGTGCCAGCAGTTTGGGGACTAGGATCTACGAGCAGTACTTC. Translation: CASSLGTRIYEQYF.

The rearrangement links TRBV30 to TRBJ2-3; tentative D call: TRBD2 (6 bases). Between the trimmed V and J ends, which lost 2 bases and 7 bases, there was a span of 22 bases. From germline, CDR1 is GTSNPN and CDR2 SVGIG (reference sequence). The CDR3 contains 16 residues. The CDR3 region is CAWSPRPGLQLYTQYF. The CDR3 nucleotides are TGTGCCTGGAGTCCTCGACCGGGACTCCAACTATATACGCAGTATTTT.

The rearrangement uses TRBV30 and TRBJ2-2, with a possible D match to TRBD2 (7 bases). V was pared by 2 bases and J by 5 bases, with 12 bases between. Looked up from germline, CDR1 is GTSNPN and CDR2 is SVGIG (reference sequence). The CDR3 has 14 residues. The CDR3 DNA is TGTGCCTGGAGTCTAGGGGGGGCAACCGGGGAGCTGTTTTTT. Amino acid sequence: CAWSLGGATGELFF. Supplemented by reference TRBV30 and TRBJ2-2, the full variable domain reads SQTIHQWPATLVQPVGSPLSLECTVEGTSNPNLYWYRQAAGRGLQLLFYSVGIGQISSEVPQNLSASRPQDRQFILSSKKLLLSDSGFYLCAWSLGGATGELFFGEGSRLTVL.

The chain carries TRBV18 and TRBJ2-1, with D possibly matching TRBD2 (6 bases). The CDR3 loop spans 15 amino acids. Trimming left V 6 bases short and J 2 bases short, with 14 bases between. Germline V lookup: CDR1 KGHSH, CDR2 LQKENI. This chain's CDR3 is CASSLRGRTYNEQFF. In DNA form, the CDR3 reads TGTGCCAGCTCCCTTCGGGGGAGGACCTACAATGAGCAGTTCTTC.

V gene TRBV27 combines with J gene TRBJ1-2; D ambiguous. The CDR3 loop spans 16 amino acids. In germline, CDR1 is MNHEY, CDR2 SMNVEV (reference sequence). The V end lost 2 bases, the J end lost 1 base, and 14 bases lay between the germline ends. CDR3 sequence (DNA): TGTGCCAGCAGTTTAGTAACACCGATGGATAACTATGGCTACACCTTC. It yields the protein CASSLVTPMDNYGYTF.